The clone carrying this T cell receptor (beta chain) has more than one count but fewer than ten. Its antigen is as yet unknown. One end of the junction does not line up with germline, which may come from a read error. Germline lookup yields CDR1 MDHEN and CDR2 SYDVKM. The CDR3 extends over 12 amino acids. 13 Jbeta primers and 60 Vbeta primers were used for the PCR. Sequencing was performed with immunoSEQ multiplex PCR; in TCRdb, only in-frame clones are kept and a portion is missing. Among 80,000 to 130,000 clones listed, around 84% were seen once. These data come from a study of cytomegalovirus exposure and HLA in healthy donors. The overall study: Early release data held tens of millions of unique TCRs from HLA-typed donors. Regarding the study as a whole: An analysis that was carried out later associated approximately 17,000 TCR beta sequences with HLA alleles at 0.05 false discovery rate. Across donors, most TCRs were seen rarely, yet some public ones were widespread.

Sequenced: PBMCs. This sequence was found in a woman under 30 in good health and CMV-seronegative. The chain joins TRBV28 to TRBJ1-2, with TRBD1 identical over 7 bases. The CDR3 region is CASSSNRGRDRF. The DNA of the CDR3 is TGTGCCAGCAGTTCAAACAGGGGTCGGGACCGCTTC.